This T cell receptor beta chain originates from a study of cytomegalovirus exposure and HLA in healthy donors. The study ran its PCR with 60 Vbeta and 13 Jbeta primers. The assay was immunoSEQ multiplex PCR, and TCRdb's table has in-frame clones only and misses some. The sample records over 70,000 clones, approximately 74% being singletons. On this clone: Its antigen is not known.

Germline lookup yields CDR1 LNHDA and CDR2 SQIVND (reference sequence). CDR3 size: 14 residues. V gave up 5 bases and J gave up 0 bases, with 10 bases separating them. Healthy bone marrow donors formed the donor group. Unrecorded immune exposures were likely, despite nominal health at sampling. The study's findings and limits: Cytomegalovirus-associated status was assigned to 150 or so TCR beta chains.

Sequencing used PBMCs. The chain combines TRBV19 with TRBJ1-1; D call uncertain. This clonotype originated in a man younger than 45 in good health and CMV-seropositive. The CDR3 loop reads CASSHRLMNTEAFF. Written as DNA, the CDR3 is TGTGCCAGTAGTCATAGACTTATGAACACTGAAGCTTTCTTT. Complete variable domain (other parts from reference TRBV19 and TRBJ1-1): DGGITQSPKYLFRKEGQNVTLSCEQNLNHDAMYWYRQDPGQGLRLIYYSQIVNDFQKGDIAEGYSVSREKKESFPLTVTSAQKNPTAFYLCASSHRLMNTEAFFGQGTRLTVV.